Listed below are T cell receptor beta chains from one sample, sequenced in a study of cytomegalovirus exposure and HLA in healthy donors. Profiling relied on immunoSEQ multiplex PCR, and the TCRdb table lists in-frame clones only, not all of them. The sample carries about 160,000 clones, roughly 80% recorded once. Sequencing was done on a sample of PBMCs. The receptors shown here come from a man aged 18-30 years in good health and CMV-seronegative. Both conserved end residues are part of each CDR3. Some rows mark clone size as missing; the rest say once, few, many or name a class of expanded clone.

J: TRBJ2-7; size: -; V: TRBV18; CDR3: CASSPGVAQASYEQYF
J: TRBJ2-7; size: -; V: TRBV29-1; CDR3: CSAKALRGPYEQYF
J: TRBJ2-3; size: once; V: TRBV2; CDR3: CASSPTSGGWGDTQYF
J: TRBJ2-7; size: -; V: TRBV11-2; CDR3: CASSLASPGLAYEQYF
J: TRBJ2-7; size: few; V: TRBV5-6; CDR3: CASSLPAYEQYF
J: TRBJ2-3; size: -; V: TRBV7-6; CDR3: CASSPQGSWADTQYF
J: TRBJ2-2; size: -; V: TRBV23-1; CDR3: CASSQSSGTGFTGELFF
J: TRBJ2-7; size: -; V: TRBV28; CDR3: CASSLSGERDYEQYF
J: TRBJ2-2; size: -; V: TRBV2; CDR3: CAINPGRALSGELFF
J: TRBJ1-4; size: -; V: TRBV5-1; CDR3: CASSIQGVQGEKLFF
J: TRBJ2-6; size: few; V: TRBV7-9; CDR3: CASSLVGQGSNVLTF
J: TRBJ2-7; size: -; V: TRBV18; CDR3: CASSFSGAGYEQYF
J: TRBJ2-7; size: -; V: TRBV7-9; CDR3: CASSSQGNEQYF
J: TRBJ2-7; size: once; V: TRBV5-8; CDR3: CASSLGTMNEQYF
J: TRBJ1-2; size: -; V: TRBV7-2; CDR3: CASSFSPANYGYTF
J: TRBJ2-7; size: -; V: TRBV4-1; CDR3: CASSQVLSGQGLHEQYF